A single sample is the source of the 2 T cell receptor beta chains below, sequenced in a study of T cell responses to AZD1222 COVID-19 vaccine. Some clones are missing from TCRdb's copy, which holds only in-frame ones; the method was immunoSEQ multiplex PCR. The table lists roughly 130,000 clones, roughly 90% of them singletons, with over 1.2% in the top ten. The sample was peripheral blood, taken on day 0 of AZD1222 vaccination. The receptors shown here come from an adult in good health.

V and J are TRBV6-5 and TRBJ1-2; no clear D. In germline, CDR1 is MNHEY, CDR2 SVGAGI. Trimming took 8 bases from V and 4 from J, leaving 20 bases between them. The CDR3 runs 15 residues. As DNA, the CDR3 is TGTGCCAGCTACCGTGCGGGCCACATCACCTATGGCTACACCTTC. As protein: CASYRAGHITYGYTF.

V usage is TRBV4-2 and J usage is TRBJ2-7; D uncertain. Per germline, CDR1 LGHNA and CDR2 YNFKEQ. The V end lost 1 base, the J end lost 0 bases, and 13 bases lay between the germline ends. CDR3 length: 16 amino acids. The CDR3 DNA reads TGTGCCAGCAGCCAAGGGGCCCAGCTCATCTCCTACGAGCAGTACTTC. As protein: CASSQGAQLISYEQYF.